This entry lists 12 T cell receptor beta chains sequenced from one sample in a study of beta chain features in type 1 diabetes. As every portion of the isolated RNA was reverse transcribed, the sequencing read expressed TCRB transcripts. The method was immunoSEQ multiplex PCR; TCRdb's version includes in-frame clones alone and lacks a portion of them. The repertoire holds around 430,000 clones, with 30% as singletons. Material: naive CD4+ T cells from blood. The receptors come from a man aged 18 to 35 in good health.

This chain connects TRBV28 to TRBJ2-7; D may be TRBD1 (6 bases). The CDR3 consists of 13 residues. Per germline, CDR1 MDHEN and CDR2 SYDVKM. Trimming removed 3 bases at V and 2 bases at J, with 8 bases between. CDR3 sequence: CASSLGHPYEQYF. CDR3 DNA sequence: TGTGCCAGCAGTTTGGGACATCCCTACGAGCAGTACTTC.

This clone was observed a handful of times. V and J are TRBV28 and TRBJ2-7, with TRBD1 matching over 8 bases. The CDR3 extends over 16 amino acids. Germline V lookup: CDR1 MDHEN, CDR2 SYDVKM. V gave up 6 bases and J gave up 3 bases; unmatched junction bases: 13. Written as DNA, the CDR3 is TGTGCCAGCAGCTTTTACAGGGGGATTTTAAGCTACGAGCAGTACTTC. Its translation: CASSFYRGILSYEQYF.

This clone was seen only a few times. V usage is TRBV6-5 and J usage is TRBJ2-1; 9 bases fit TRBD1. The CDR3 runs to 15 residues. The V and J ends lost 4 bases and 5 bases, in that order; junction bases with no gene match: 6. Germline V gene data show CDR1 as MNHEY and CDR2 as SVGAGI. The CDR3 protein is CASSLTGGLHNEQFF. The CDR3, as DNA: TGTGCCAGCAGTTTGACAGGGGGATTGCACAATGAGCAGTTCTTC.

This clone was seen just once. In DNA, the CDR3 is TGTGCCAGCTTACAGACTAGCGGGAGTATACACGAGCAGTACTTC. It codes for CASLQTSGSIHEQYF. The chain uses TRBV18 and TRBJ2-7, with 12 bases lining up with TRBD2. The CDR3 has 15 amino acids. CDR1 and CDR2 from the germline V gene are KGHSH and LQKENI. Trimming at V came to 7 bases and at J to 5 bases, leaving 9 bases not matched to a gene. The full variable domain, with the rest looked up from reference TRBV18 and TRBJ2-7, is NAGVMQNPRHLVRRRGQEARLRCSPMKGHSHVYWYRQLPEEGLKFMVYLQKENIIDESGMPKERFSAEFPKEGPSILRIQQVVRGDSAAYFCASLQTSGSIHEQYFGPGTRLTVT.

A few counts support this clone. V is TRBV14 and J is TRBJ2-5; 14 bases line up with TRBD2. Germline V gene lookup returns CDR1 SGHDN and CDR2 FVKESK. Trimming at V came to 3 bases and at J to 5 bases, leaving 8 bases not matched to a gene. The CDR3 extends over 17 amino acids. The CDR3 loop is CASSQVGGLAGEETQYF. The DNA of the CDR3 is TGTGCCAGCAGCCAGGTCGGGGGACTAGCGGGAGAGGAGACCCAGTACTTC.

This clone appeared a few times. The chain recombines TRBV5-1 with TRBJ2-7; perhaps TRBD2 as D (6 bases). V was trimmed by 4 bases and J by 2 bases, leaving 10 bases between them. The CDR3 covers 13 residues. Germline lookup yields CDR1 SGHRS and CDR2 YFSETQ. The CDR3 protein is CASSSGPTYEQYF. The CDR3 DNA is TGCGCCAGCAGCAGCGGGCCTACCTACGAGCAGTACTTC.

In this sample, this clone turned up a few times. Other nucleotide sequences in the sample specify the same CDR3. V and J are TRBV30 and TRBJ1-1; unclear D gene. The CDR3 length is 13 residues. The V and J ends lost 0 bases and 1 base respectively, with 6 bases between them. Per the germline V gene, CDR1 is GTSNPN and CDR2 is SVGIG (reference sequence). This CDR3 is CAWSVNRNTEAFF. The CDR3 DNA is TGTGCCTGGAGTGTAAATCGGAACACTGAAGCTTTCTTT.

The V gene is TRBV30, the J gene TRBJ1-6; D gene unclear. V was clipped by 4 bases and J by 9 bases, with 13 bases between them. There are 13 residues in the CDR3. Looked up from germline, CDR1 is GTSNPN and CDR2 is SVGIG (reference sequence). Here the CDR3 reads CAWKFPAGSPLHF. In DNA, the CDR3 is TGTGCCTGGAAGTTCCCAGCAGGTTCACCCCTCCACTTT. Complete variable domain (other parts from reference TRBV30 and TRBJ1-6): SQTIHQWPATLVQPVGSPLSLECTVEGTSNPNLYWYRQAAGRGLQLLFYSVGIGQISSEVPQNLSASRPQDRQFILSSKKLLLSDSGFYLCAWKFPAGSPLHFGNGTRLTVT.

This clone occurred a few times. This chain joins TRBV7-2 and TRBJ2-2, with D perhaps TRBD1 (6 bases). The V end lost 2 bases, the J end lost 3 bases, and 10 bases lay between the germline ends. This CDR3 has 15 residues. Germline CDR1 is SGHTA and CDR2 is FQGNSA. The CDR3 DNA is TGTGCCAGCAGCTTAACAGGGCGTCACACCGGGGAGCTGTTTTTT. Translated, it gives CASSLTGRHTGELFF.

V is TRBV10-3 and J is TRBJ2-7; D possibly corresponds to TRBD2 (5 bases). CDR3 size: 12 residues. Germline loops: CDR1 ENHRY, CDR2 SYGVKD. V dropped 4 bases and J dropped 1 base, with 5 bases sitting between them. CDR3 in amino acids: CAISGTSYEQYF. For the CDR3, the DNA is TGTGCCATCAGTGGGACTTCCTACGAGCAGTACTTC.

This chain's CDR3 is CASSFHLPNEQFF. The CDR3, as DNA: TGTGCCAGCAGTTTTCATCTTCCCAATGAGCAGTTCTTC. V gene TRBV28 combines with J gene TRBJ2-1; D gene uncertain. Trimming pared 3 bases from V and 6 bases from J, leaving 9 bases between. This CDR3 contains 13 residues. Germline V gene sequence: CDR1 MDHEN, CDR2 SYDVKM.

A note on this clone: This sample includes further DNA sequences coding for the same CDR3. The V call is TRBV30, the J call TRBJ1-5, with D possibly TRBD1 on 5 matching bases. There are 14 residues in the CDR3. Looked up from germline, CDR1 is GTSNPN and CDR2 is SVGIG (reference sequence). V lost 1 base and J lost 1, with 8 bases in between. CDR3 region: CAWSAGRSNQPQHF. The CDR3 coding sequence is TGTGCCTGGAGTGCGGGACGGAGCAATCAGCCCCAGCATTTT. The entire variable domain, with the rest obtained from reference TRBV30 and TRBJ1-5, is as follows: SQTIHQWPATLVQPVGSPLSLECTVEGTSNPNLYWYRQAAGRGLQLLFYSVGIGQISSEVPQNLSASRPQDRQFILSSKKLLLSDSGFYLCAWSAGRSNQPQHFGDGTRLSIL.